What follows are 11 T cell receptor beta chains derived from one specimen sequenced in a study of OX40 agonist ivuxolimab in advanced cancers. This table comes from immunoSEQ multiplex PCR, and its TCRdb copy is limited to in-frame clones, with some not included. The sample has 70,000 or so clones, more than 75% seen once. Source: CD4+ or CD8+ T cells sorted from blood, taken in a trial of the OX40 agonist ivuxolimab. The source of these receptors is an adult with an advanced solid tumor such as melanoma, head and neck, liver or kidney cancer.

In DNA, the CDR3 is TGTGCCAGTAGTATGTCGGCAGGGGCAGAGACCCAGTACTTC. This encodes CASSMSAGAETQYF. The chain uses TRBV19 and TRBJ2-5, with D perhaps TRBD1 (6 bases). The CDR3 is 14 residues long. With 3 bases removed from V and 4 bases from J, the gap between germline ends came to 12 bases. CDR1 is LNHDA, CDR2 SQIVND, per germline (reference sequence).

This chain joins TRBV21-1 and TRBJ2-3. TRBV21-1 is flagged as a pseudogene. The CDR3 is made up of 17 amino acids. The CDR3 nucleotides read TGTGCCAGCAGACCTGGAACCACGTTTCTTACAACAGATACGCAGTATTTT. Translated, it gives CASRPGTTFLTTDTQYF.

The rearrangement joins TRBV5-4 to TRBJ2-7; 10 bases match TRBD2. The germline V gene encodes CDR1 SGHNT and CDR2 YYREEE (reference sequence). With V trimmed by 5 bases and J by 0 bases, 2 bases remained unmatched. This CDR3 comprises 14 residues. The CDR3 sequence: CASRSSGSSYEQYF. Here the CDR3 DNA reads TGTGCCAGCAGATCTAGCGGGAGCTCCTACGAGCAGTACTTC.

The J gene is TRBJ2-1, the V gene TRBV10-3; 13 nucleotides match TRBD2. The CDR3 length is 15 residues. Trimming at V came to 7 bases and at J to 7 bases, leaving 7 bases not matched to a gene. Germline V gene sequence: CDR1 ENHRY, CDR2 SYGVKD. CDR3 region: CAITTGTSGINEQFF. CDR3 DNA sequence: TGTGCCATCACCACCGGGACTAGCGGGATTAATGAGCAGTTCTTC.

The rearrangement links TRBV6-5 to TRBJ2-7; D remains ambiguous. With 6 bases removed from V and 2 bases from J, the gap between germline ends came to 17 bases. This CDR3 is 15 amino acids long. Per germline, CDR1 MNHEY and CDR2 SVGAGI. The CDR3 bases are TGTGCCAGCAGCCTTGGTCCGGGTCGCACCTACGAGCAGTACTTC. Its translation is CASSLGPGRTYEQYF.

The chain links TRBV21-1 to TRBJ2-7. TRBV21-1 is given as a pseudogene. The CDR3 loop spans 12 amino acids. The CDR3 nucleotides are TGTGCCAGCAGCAAAGTGGGAACGCGACAGTACTTC. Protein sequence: CASSKVGTRQYF.

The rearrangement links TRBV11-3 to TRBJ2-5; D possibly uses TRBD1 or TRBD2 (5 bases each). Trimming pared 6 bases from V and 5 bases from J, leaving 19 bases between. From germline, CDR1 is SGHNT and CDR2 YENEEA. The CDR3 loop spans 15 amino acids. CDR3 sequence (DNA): TGTGCCAGCAGTTCAGGGACCCTAAAGGAGGAGACCCAGTACTTC. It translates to CASSSGTLKEETQYF.

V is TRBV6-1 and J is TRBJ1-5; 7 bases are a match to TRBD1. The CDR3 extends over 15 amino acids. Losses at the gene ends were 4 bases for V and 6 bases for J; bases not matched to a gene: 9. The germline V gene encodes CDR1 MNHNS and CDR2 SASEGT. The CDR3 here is CASSVGGGEGQPQHF. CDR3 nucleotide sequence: TGTGCCAGCAGTGTTGGAGGGGGCGAGGGTCAGCCCCAGCATTTT.

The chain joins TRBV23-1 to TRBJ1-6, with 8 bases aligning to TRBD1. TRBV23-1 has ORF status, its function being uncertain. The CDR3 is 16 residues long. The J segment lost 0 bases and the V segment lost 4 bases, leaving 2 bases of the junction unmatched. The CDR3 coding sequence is TGCGCCAGCAGTCGGACAGGGAGCTCCTATAATTCACCCCTCCACTTT. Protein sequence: CASSRTGSSYNSPLHF.

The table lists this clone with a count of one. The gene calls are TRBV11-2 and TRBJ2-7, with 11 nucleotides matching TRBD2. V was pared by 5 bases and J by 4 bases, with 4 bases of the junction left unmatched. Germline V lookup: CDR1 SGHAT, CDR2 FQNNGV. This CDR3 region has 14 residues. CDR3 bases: TGTGCCAGCAGCCAGGGACTAGCGGATTACGAGCAGTACTTC. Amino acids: CASSQGLADYEQYF.

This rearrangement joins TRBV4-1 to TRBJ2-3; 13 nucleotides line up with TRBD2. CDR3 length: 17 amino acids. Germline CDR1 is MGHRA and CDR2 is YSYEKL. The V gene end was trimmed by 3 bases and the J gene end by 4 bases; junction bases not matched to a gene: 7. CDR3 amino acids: CASSQTSGRFAADTQYF. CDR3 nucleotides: TGCGCCAGCAGCCAGACTAGCGGGAGGTTTGCGGCAGATACGCAGTATTTT.